A single sample is the source of the 20 T cell receptor beta chains below, sequenced in a study of blood T cell repertoires in COVID-19. Only in-frame clones appear in the TCRdb table, and some are missing; sequencing was by immunoSEQ multiplex PCR. Here the sample spans tens of thousands of clones, 87% being singletons. The sequencing input was peripheral blood. All receptors come from a man in his fifties or sixties with active COVID-19.

The genes are TRBV11-1 and TRBJ2-7, with a weak D call TRBD1 (6 bases). The V end lost 3 bases, the J end lost 4 bases, and 16 bases lay between the germline ends. CDR1 is SGHAT and CDR2 is FQDESV in the germline V gene (reference sequence). CDR3 length equals 15 residues. The CDR3 reads CASSFRGPQLYEQYF. For the CDR3, the DNA is TGTGCCAGCAGCTTCAGGGGTCCTCAACTTTACGAGCAGTACTTC.

The V and J genes are TRBV12-3 or TRBV12-4 and TRBJ2-7; TRBD1 matches at 10 bases. With 10 bases clipped from V and 6 bases from J, the junction kept 6 bases outside the gene matches. The CDR3 runs 12 residues. CDR3 in DNA: TGTGCCACCGGGACAGGGGTCTCCGAGCAGTACTTC. It encodes CATGTGVSEQYF.

This clone was found once. Other DNA sequences in the sample encode the same CDR3. This sequence joins TRBV7-2 and TRBJ2-7, with TRBD2 identical over 12 bases. V lost 4 bases, J lost 4 bases, and 5 bases stayed unmatched. The CDR3 covers 15 residues. The germline CDR1 and CDR2 sequences are SGHTA and FQGNSA. The CDR3 region has the DNA TGTGCCAGCAGCTCCTCTAGCGGGGGGGCTTACGAGCAGTACTTC. Amino acid sequence: CASSSSSGGAYEQYF. Full variable domain (remainder filled in from reference TRBV7-2 and TRBJ2-7): GAGVSQSPSNKVTEKGKDVELRCDPISGHTALYWYRQSLGQGLEFLIYFQGNSAPDKSGLPSDRFSAERTGGSVSTLTIQRTQQEDSAVYLCASSSSSGGAYEQYFGPGTRLTVT.

V gene TRBV27 combines with J gene TRBJ1-4; perhaps TRBD1 as D (5 bases). With 4 bases removed from V and 4 bases from J, the gap between germline ends came to 10 bases. The CDR3 has 14 amino acids. CDR1 is MNHEY, CDR2 SMNVEV, per germline (reference sequence). The CDR3: CASSSGTGNEKLFF. CDR3 coding DNA: TGTGCCAGCAGTTCTGGGACTGGTAATGAAAAACTGTTTTTT.

A word on this clone: Mismatch with germline at one junction end may stem from a read error. The CDR3 coding sequence is TGTGCCAGCAGCTTATGGGGACAGGAGGGGAAAGGGCTGTTCTTC. Translating gives CASSLWGQEGKGLFF. The chain couples TRBV7-9 to TRBJ2-7; 8 bases agree with TRBD1. Germline CDR1 and CDR2: SEHNR and FQNEAQ (reference sequence). This CDR3 has 15 residues.

The table lists this clone with a few counts. V and J are TRBV5-1 and TRBJ2-7; D possibly corresponds to TRBD2 (5 bases). The CDR3 runs to 14 residues. V shed 1 base and J shed 0 bases, with 8 bases lying between them. Germline CDR1 SGHRS, CDR2 YFSETQ. The CDR3 spells CASSLTSGSYEQYF. The CDR3 coding sequence is TGCGCCAGCAGCTTGACGAGCGGCTCCTACGAGCAGTACTTC.

Comments on this clone: At one end the junction does not follow the germline gene, possibly because of a read error. The chain links TRBV7-7 to TRBJ2-1; 14 bases match TRBD2. Germline V lookup: CDR1 SSHAT, CDR2 FNYEAQ (reference sequence). The CDR3 consists of 14 residues. CDR3 nucleotides: TGTGCTAGCAGCGTCGGGACTAGCGGGAGTAGGCAGTTCTTC. The encoded protein is CASSVGTSGSRQFF.

The chain is built from TRBV27 and TRBJ2-5, with 8 bases fitting TRBD2. The germline CDR1 and CDR2 sequences are MNHEY and SMNVEV (reference sequence). CDR3 length: 15 amino acids. The V and J ends lost 7 bases and 2 bases, in that order; junction bases with no gene match: 9. The CDR3 loop is CASTASGGRQETQYF. The DNA of the CDR3 is TGTGCCAGCACCGCTTCGGGAGGGAGGCAAGAGACCCAGTACTTC.

The V gene is TRBV28, the J gene TRBJ2-1, with 11 nucleotides matching TRBD1. The germline V gene encodes CDR1 MDHEN and CDR2 SYDVKM. The V segment lost 2 bases and the J segment 5 bases; nucleotides outside the gene matches: 2. The CDR3 loop spans 15 amino acids. CDR3 residues: CASSLADRGHNEQFF. The CDR3 bases are TGTGCCAGCAGTTTAGCGGACAGGGGGCACAATGAGCAGTTCTTC.

The chain is built from TRBV11-2 and TRBJ2-1; TRBD2 aligns across 7 bases. Germline CDR1 SGHAT, CDR2 FQNNGV. This CDR3 has 16 amino acids. Trimming at V came to 5 bases and at J to 7 bases, leaving 14 bases not matched to a gene. The CDR3 DNA is TGTGCCAGCAGCCTACTGGCACAAGCGGGAAGGAATGAGCAGTTCTTC. Translating gives CASSLLAQAGRNEQFF.

With respect to this clone: Compared with germline, one end of the junction differs, possibly owing to a read error. This chain uses TRBV2 with TRBJ2-5, with 13 bases fitting TRBD2. The CDR3 totals 14 residues. Germline V CDR1 and CDR2: SNHLY, FYNNEI. The CDR3 reads CASSTGTSGKTQYF. The CDR3 DNA sequence: TGTGCCAGCAGTACCGGGACTAGCGGGAAGACGCAGTACTTC.

J is TRBJ2-3 and V is TRBV24-1, with D maybe TRBD2 (5 bases). Germline values: CDR1 KGHDR, CDR2 SFDVKD. V lost 6 bases and J 5 bases, leaving 14 bases between the germline ends. The CDR3 totals 14 residues. DNA for the CDR3: TGTGCCACCAGTCCCCGAGGGTTAGGAGATACGCAGTATTTT. The encoded protein is CATSPRGLGDTQYF.

The rearrangement joins TRBV5-1 to TRBJ2-1, with D possibly matching TRBD1 (6 bases). Germline lookup yields CDR1 SGHRS and CDR2 YFSETQ. V was cut by 0 bases and J by 4 bases, with 14 bases left in between. The CDR3 is 16 amino acids. The CDR3 nucleotides are TGCGCCAGCAGCTTGGAAGGGCAGGGGCGTTACAATGAGCAGTTCTTC. Protein: CASSLEGQGRYNEQFF.

The CDR3 sequence is CASGGDRQRTDTQYF. CDR3 nucleotides: TGCGCCAGCGGGGGGGACAGGCAACGCACAGATACGCAGTATTTT. This chain links TRBV4-1 with TRBJ2-3; weak D call: TRBD1 (8 bases). CDR1 and CDR2 from the germline V gene are MGHRA and YSYEKL. The ends were cut back, 8 bases at V and 1 base at J, with 16 bases in the middle. The length of the CDR3 is 15 residues.

The chain employs TRBV7-3 and TRBJ2-5, with 13 bases identical to TRBD2. J gave up 1 base and V 5 bases, and 4 bases lay outside the gene matches. The germline V gene encodes CDR1 SGHTA and CDR2 FQGTGA. The CDR3 length is 16 residues. CDR3 nucleotide sequence: TGTGCCAGCAGCCCGGGACTAGCGGGACGCCAAGAGACCCAGTACTTC. Protein product: CASSPGLAGRQETQYF.

The chain combines TRBV24-1 with TRBJ1-5; TRBD1 matches 8 bases. The ends lost 4 bases at V and 2 bases at J; junction bases unmatched: 0. Germline V lookup: CDR1 KGHDR, CDR2 SFDVKD. The CDR3 sequence is 14 residues long. CDR3 nucleotide sequence: TGTGCCACCAGTGAGACAGGGGGCAATCAGCCCCAGCATTTT. It codes for CATSETGGNQPQHF.

This clone was found once. This chain connects TRBV7-2 to TRBJ2-2; 11 nucleotides align to TRBD2. Germline V gene lookup returns CDR1 SGHTA and CDR2 FQGNSA. This CDR3 has 19 residues. V gave up 4 bases and J gave up 3 bases; unmatched junction bases: 13. DNA of the CDR3: TGTGCCAGCAGCTCACCACGTCATAGCGGGAGGGCCGACACCGGGGAGCTGTTTTTT. The encoded protein is CASSSPRHSGRADTGELFF.

The chain carries TRBV5-1 and TRBJ2-3, with 10 bases matching TRBD2. V shed 3 bases, J shed 0 bases, and the junction held 7 bases outside the gene matches. The germline V gene encodes CDR1 SGHRS and CDR2 YFSETQ. The CDR3 length is 17 residues. CDR3 amino acids: CASSYGALAGSTDTQYF. For the CDR3, the DNA is TGCGCCAGCAGCTATGGCGCACTAGCGGGAAGCACAGATACGCAGTATTTT.

DNA for the CDR3: TGCGCCAGCAGCCACCCCGTGGGGGGGCACAATGAGCAGTTCTTC. It is translated as CASSHPVGGHNEQFF. The chain links TRBV4-1 to TRBJ2-1, with D tentatively TRBD2 (7 bases). The CDR3 is 15 amino acids. Germline CDR1 reads MGHRA; CDR2 reads YSYEKL. The V end was cut by 3 bases, the J end by 5 bases, with 14 bases between.

This CDR3 is CAISRTANQETQYF. The CDR3 DNA reads TGTGCCATCAGTAGGACAGCAAACCAAGAGACCCAGTACTTC. V is TRBV10-3 and J is TRBJ2-5; a weak D match, TRBD1 (6 bases). The CDR3 is 14 residues long. Germline-derived CDR1 and CDR2 are ENHRY and SYGVKD. The V and J ends lost 5 bases and 0 bases respectively, with 10 bases between them.